Each of the 29 T cell receptor beta chains below was sequenced from the same sample in a study of early T cells in non-severe SARS-CoV-2 infection. One entry per CDR3 protein results from TCRdb running MiXCR on the 5' RACE reads. The sample records fewer than 60,000 distinct CDR3 sequences, about 10% being singletons. The sequenced material came from whole blood. All receptors derive from an adult who was a healthcare worker with PCR-confirmed SARS-CoV-2 infection or an uninfected control (not recorded which).

This chain links TRBV20-1 with TRBJ2-7; D unresolved. The CDR3 length is 11 residues. Germline CDR1 DFQATT, CDR2 SNEGSKA (reference sequence). The ends were cut back, 0 bases at V and 5 bases at J, with 5 bases in the middle. The DNA of the CDR3 is TGCAGTGCTAGAGATTTCGACGAGCAGTACTTC. It specifies CSARDFDEQYF.

In this sample, this clonotype turned up many times. DNA of the CDR3: TGTGCCAGCAGAATCGAAGCGGATACGCAGTATTTT. Amino acids: CASRIEADTQYF. V gene TRBV5-5 combines with J gene TRBJ2-3, with D uncertain. This CDR3 spans 12 amino acids. V was pared by 5 bases and J by 6 bases, with 10 bases between. Germline-derived CDR1 and CDR2 are SGHKS and YYEKEE (reference sequence).

This clonotype appeared many times. This chain links TRBV4-3 with TRBJ2-3, with 8 bases aligning to TRBD2. The junction had 9 bases not matched to a gene; V was cut back by 0 bases and J by 4 bases. This CDR3 has 17 amino acids. Germline V gene data show CDR1 as LGHNA and CDR2 as YSLEER. As DNA, the CDR3 is TGCGCCAGCAGCCAAGATTTCGGGAGGGCCGGGGCAGATACGCAGTATTTT. Its protein product is CASSQDFGRAGADTQYF.

This clonotype was seen more than once but under ten times. Here the CDR3 reads CSALTSGSNYEQYF. In DNA, the CDR3 is TGCAGTGCTTTGACTAGCGGAAGTAACTACGAGCAGTACTTC. This chain links TRBV20-1 with TRBJ2-7, with 9 nucleotides matching TRBD2. The germline V gene has CDR1 DFQATT and CDR2 SNEGSKA (reference sequence). Trimming removed 5 bases from V and 3 bases from J; junction bases left unmatched: 8. This CDR3 is 14 amino acids long.

This clonotype came up many times. The V gene is TRBV11-2, the J gene TRBJ2-2, with TRBD1 matching over 8 bases. The CDR3 runs 14 residues. CDR1 is SGHAT and CDR2 is FQNNGV in the germline V gene. The J segment lost 3 bases and the V segment lost 3 bases, leaving 0 bases of the junction unmatched. CDR3 residues: CASSLTGDTGELFF. The CDR3 bases are TGTGCCAGCAGCTTGACAGGGGACACCGGGGAGCTGTTTTTT.

This rearrangement joins TRBV11-2 to TRBJ2-3, with TRBD2 matching 13 bases. V lost 4 bases to trimming and J lost 0 bases; unmatched junction nucleotides: 13. Germline V gene data show CDR1 as SGHAT and CDR2 as FQNNGV. The CDR3 contains 20 residues. CDR3 sequence reads: CASSWGLAGWGSRSTDTQYF. The CDR3 DNA is TGTGCCAGCAGCTGGGGACTAGCGGGGTGGGGGAGCCGGAGCACAGATACGCAGTATTTT.

The chain has TRBV4-2 and TRBJ2-7, with 9 positions matching TRBD1. This CDR3 contains 14 residues. Looked up from germline, CDR1 is LGHNA and CDR2 is YNFKEQ. Unmatched junction bases numbered 4, after V lost 3 bases and J lost 4 bases. The DNA of the CDR3 is TGTGCCAGCAGCCAGGCGGACAGGGGATACGAGCAGTACTTC. Protein sequence: CASSQADRGYEQYF.

This clonotype was found a few times. The V and J genes are TRBV20-1 and TRBJ2-7, with 12 positions matching TRBD1. V shed 3 bases, J shed 0 bases, and the junction held 3 bases outside the gene matches. Germline V gene sequence: CDR1 DFQATT, CDR2 SNEGSKA (reference sequence). The CDR3 covers 15 residues. The CDR3 loop reads CSARGQGAFSYEQYF. In DNA, the CDR3 is TGCAGTGCTAGGGGACAGGGGGCTTTCTCCTACGAGCAGTACTTC.

This chain uses TRBV6-2 or TRBV6-3 with TRBJ2-2; no definite D call. Looked up from germline, CDR1 is MNHEY and CDR2 is SVGEGT. Trimming took off 2 bases at V and 7 bases at J, with 8 bases between the two ends. This CDR3 is 13 amino acids long. The CDR3 DNA reads TGTGCCAGCAGTTACAGTAATAGCGGGGAGCTGTTTTTT. Translation gives CASSYSNSGELFF.

The CDR3 nucleotides read TGTGCCAGCAGCTATCGGCAGACCCAGTACTTC. Protein sequence: CASSYRQTQYF. This chain connects TRBV7-8 to TRBJ2-5; D is ambiguous. Trimming took off 4 bases at V and 6 bases at J, with 6 bases between the two ends. This CDR3 is 11 amino acids long. Germline CDR1 and CDR2: SGHVS and FQNEAQ. Variable domain in full (rest from reference TRBV7-8 and TRBJ2-5): GAGVSQSPRYKVAKRGQDVALRCDPISGHVSLFWYQQALGQGPEFLTYFQNEAQLDKSGLPSDRFFAERPEGSVSTLKIQRTQQEDSAVYLCASSYRQTQYFGPGTRLLVL.

This clonotype was counted a few times. The chain employs TRBV19 and TRBJ2-3; D is ambiguous. This CDR3 is built from 11 residues. Trimming shortened V by 11 bases and J by 8 bases, and 14 bases separated the two germline ends. Germline CDR1 reads LNHDA; CDR2 reads SQIVND (reference sequence). The CDR3 DNA reads TGTGCCTCCGCCCGGCGCCTTACGCAGTATTTT. Its translation: CASARRLTQYF.

This clonotype was picked up a small number of times. The rearrangement uses TRBV12-3 or TRBV12-4 and TRBJ2-7; 7 nucleotides line up with TRBD1. The CDR3 length is 13 residues. After removal of 3 bases from V and 3 bases from J, the junction contained 2 bases not matched to a gene. CDR3 protein: CASSLAGGYEQYF. The CDR3 region has the DNA TGTGCCAGCAGTTTGGCAGGGGGCTACGAGCAGTACTTC.

CDR3 loop: CASSWSGTLTGETQYF. The CDR3 DNA reads as TGTGCCAGCAGCTGGTCCGGGACTCTTACCGGGGAGACCCAGTACTTC. The rearrangement uses TRBV5-4 and TRBJ2-5; possibly TRBD2 for D (6 bases). The CDR3 contains 16 residues. With 3 bases removed from V and 5 bases from J, the gap between germline ends came to 20 bases. Per the germline V gene, CDR1 is SGHNT and CDR2 is YYREEE (reference sequence).

This clonotype has at least ten counts. The rearrangement joins TRBV7-3 to TRBJ2-1; 9 positions agree with TRBD2. The CDR3 is made up of 15 amino acids. Germline V CDR1 and CDR2: SGHTA, FQGTGA. V gave up 2 bases and J gave up 2 bases; unmatched junction bases: 1. The CDR3 nucleotides are TGTGCCAGCAGCTTATTAGCGGGAGCCTACAATGAGCAGTTCTTC. It yields the protein CASSLLAGAYNEQFF.

This clonotype showed up many times. The chain is built from TRBV10-3 and TRBJ2-1, with D tentatively TRBD1 (5 bases). V was clipped by 8 bases and J by 0 bases, with 17 bases between them. The germline gives CDR1 ENHRY, CDR2 SYGVKD. The CDR3 is made up of 16 amino acids. CDR3 in DNA: TGTGCCATCGGGAAGGGTGGGGCGAGCTCCTACAATGAGCAGTTCTTC. The encoded protein is CAIGKGGASSYNEQFF.

This clonotype has a count of ten or more. The V call is TRBV5-5, the J call TRBJ1-2; no clear D gene. V lost 2 bases and J 4 bases, leaving 18 bases between the germline ends. Germline V gives CDR1 SGHKS, CDR2 YYEKEE (reference sequence). The CDR3 has 16 amino acids. CDR3 amino acids: CASSFSRTPGPYGYTF. In DNA, the CDR3 is TGTGCCAGCAGCTTTTCACGGACCCCAGGCCCCTATGGCTACACCTTC.

In the case of this clonotype: At one of its ends the junction is not consistent with the germline gene, which may arise from a read error. V is TRBV4-1 and J is TRBJ1-5, with D hard to call. The CDR3 is made up of 13 amino acids. CDR1 MGHRA and CDR2 YSYEKL come from the germline V gene. For the CDR3, the DNA is TGCGCCGGCAGCCAAGTGTATGGTCAGCCCCAGCATTTT. Amino acids: CAGSQVYGQPQHF.

This chain uses TRBV29-1 with TRBJ2-5; tentatively, D is TRBD2 (5 bases). V dropped 7 bases and J dropped 1 base, with 10 bases sitting between them. Germline loops: CDR1 SQVTM, CDR2 ANQGSEA. This CDR3 region has 12 residues. As DNA, the CDR3 is TGCAGCGGAACGGACTTCCAAGAGACCCAGTACTTC. Protein product: CSGTDFQETQYF.

This clonotype was seen a few times. This chain connects TRBV7-3 to TRBJ2-2; D unclear. CDR1 and CDR2 (germline): SGHTA, FQGTGA. V was shortened by 5 bases and J by 4 bases, with 5 bases between the two germline ends. The CDR3 runs to 12 residues. The CDR3 DNA is TGTGCCAGCAGCCCTTTCACCGGGGAGCTGTTTTTT. Its protein product is CASSPFTGELFF.

This clonotype was counted ten times or more. CDR3: CASSHIGGGTDTQYF. The CDR3 DNA follows: TGTGCCAGCAGCCACATCGGGGGGGGCACAGATACGCAGTATTTT. V usage is TRBV3-1 and J usage is TRBJ2-3; 8 positions match TRBD2. Looked up from germline, CDR1 is LGHDT and CDR2 is YNNKEL (reference sequence). With 3 bases clipped from V and 1 base from J, the junction kept 3 bases outside the gene matches. This CDR3 has 15 residues.

The table lists this clonotype with many counts. The chain carries TRBV10-3 and TRBJ2-5, with D possibly being TRBD2 (6 bases). The CDR3 runs to 14 residues. Trimming took 2 bases from V and 3 from J, leaving 10 bases between them. Germline-derived CDR1 and CDR2 are ENHRY and SYGVKD. The CDR3 reads CAISEPGLEETQYF. The CDR3 DNA sequence: TGTGCCATCAGTGAGCCGGGACTTGAAGAGACCCAGTACTTC.

The gene calls are TRBV7-2 and TRBJ2-4; possibly TRBD1 or TRBD2 for D (6 bases each). Per germline, CDR1 SGHTA and CDR2 FQGNSA. V lost 3 bases and J 15 bases, leaving 18 bases between the germline ends. The CDR3 runs to 13 residues. The CDR3 nucleotides are TGTGCCAGCAGCTTGGAGGGACATTCTAGGTTGTACTTC. Protein: CASSLEGHSRLYF.

This clonotype was found many times. This chain joins TRBV7-9 and TRBJ2-1; D may be TRBD2 (6 bases). Deletions cut 2 bases from V and 8 bases from J, with 16 bases between. The germline V gene encodes CDR1 SEHNR and CDR2 FQNEAQ (reference sequence). The CDR3 has 15 residues. This CDR3 reads CASSLSGGAGHEQFF. CDR3 in DNA: TGTGCCAGCAGCTTATCCGGCGGGGCGGGGCATGAGCAGTTCTTC.

This clonotype came up many times. The chain couples TRBV6-2 or TRBV6-3 to TRBJ2-2, with 10 bases matching TRBD2. J lost 0 bases, V lost 2 bases, and 6 bases had no gene match. CDR3 length: 18 residues. Germline V gene data show CDR1 as MNHEY and CDR2 as SVGEGT. CDR3 in amino acids: CASSYGTSDWANTGELFF. The CDR3 DNA is TGTGCCAGCAGTTACGGGACTAGCGATTGGGCGAACACCGGGGAGCTGTTTTTT.

This clonotype was seen many times. V is TRBV7-9 and J is TRBJ2-5; 7 bases align to TRBD1. The CDR3 has 15 amino acids. V shed 5 bases, J shed 4 bases, and the junction held 10 bases outside the gene matches. The germline gives CDR1 SEHNR, CDR2 FQNEAQ (reference sequence). CDR3 nucleotides: TGTGCCAGCAGCCCGACAGGGATAGGGGGAGAGACCCAGTACTTC. It codes for CASSPTGIGGETQYF.

This clonotype was counted at least ten times. The V and J genes are TRBV21-1 and TRBJ2-1. TRBV21-1 is noted as a pseudogene. The CDR3 is 17 amino acids. CDR3: CASSKGTARYVWNEQFF. The CDR3 DNA reads as TGTGCCAGCAGCAAAGGGACGGCTCGGTACGTGTGGAATGAGCAGTTCTTC.

In its sample, this clonotype was seen many times. This rearrangement joins TRBV28 to TRBJ2-2, with no clear D. The V gene lost 7 bases and the J gene lost 5 bases, with 8 bases spanning the gap. This CDR3 spans 12 amino acids. Looked up from germline, CDR1 is MDHEN and CDR2 is SYDVKM. Here the CDR3 reads CASKQGTGELFF. The CDR3 DNA sequence: TGTGCCAGCAAGCAAGGAACCGGGGAGCTGTTTTTT.

The table lists this clonotype with a few counts. The chain recombines TRBV6-4 with TRBJ2-1, with D perhaps assigned TRBD1 or TRBD2 (6 bases each). V shed 0 bases and J shed 4 bases, with 10 bases lying between them. Germline values: CDR1 MRHNA, CDR2 SNTAGT. The CDR3 sequence is 15 residues long. Here the CDR3 reads CASSDSGGAYNEQFF. CDR3 DNA: TGTGCCAGCAGTGACTCCGGGGGCGCATACAATGAGCAGTTCTTC.

Ten or more counts support this clonotype. The chain has TRBV27 and TRBJ2-7; the match to TRBD2 covers 7 bases. Unmatched junction bases numbered 10, after V lost 0 bases and J lost 2 bases. Germline assignment: CDR1 MNHEY and CDR2 SMNVEV (reference sequence). This CDR3 has 17 amino acids. The CDR3 region has the DNA TGTGCCAGCAGTTTATCATGGGGAGGGAGCCTTACCTACGAGCAGTACTTC. Protein product: CASSLSWGGSLTYEQYF.